Included here is one T cell receptor (beta chain) sequence, with context. Antigen specificity is unknown. The CDR3 extends over 16 amino acids. Trimming removed 4 bases from V and 8 bases from J, with 22 bases in between. In germline, CDR1 is SGHDT, CDR2 YYEEEE. PCR employed 60 Vbeta and 13 Jbeta primers. The protocol was immunoSEQ multiplex PCR, while the TCRdb copy is restricted to in-frame clones and leaves out a portion. Here the sample spans over 100,000 clones, almost 75% being singletons. The data were taken from a study of cytomegalovirus exposure and HLA in healthy donors. Findings and caveats of the study: Earlier findings revealed that most TCR beta V segments proved productive either about 87% or about 30% of the time.

Sequenced: PBMCs. The chain is built from TRBV5-6 and TRBJ2-4, with a possible D match to TRBD2 (6 bases). The clonotype was recovered from a man aged 40-49 years in good health and CMV-seronegative. CDR3 amino acids: CASSKGLPKDIDIQYF. The CDR3 DNA reads TGTGCCAGCAGCAAGGGACTCCCAAAGGATATAGACATTCAGTACTTC.